The T cell receptor beta chain described here comes from a study of T cell responses to AZD1222 COVID-19 vaccine. Here immunoSEQ multiplex PCR was the method, and the copy in TCRdb shows in-frame clones only, minus some. The top ten hold about 6% of the sample, which has 75,000 to 100,000 clones, around 85% seen once. The study's findings and limits: White British ancestry dominated among donors, who included more females, and clonal diversity was possibly underestimated. Baseline serology detected seropositivity in only six AZD1222 recipients. Increased Spike-specific TCR breadth and depth were observed after two AZD1222 doses.

A word on this clone: The antigen is not known.

V lost 2 bases to trimming and J lost 10 bases; unmatched junction nucleotides: 1. Germline lookup yields CDR1 SGHTS and CDR2 YDEGEE. The CDR3 covers 11 residues. The TCR originated in an adult in good health. The V and J genes are TRBV5-8 and TRBJ1-1; TRBD1 matches 8 bases. The source was peripheral blood, collected on day 0 of AZD1222 vaccination. The CDR3 protein is CASSLQGGAFF. CDR3 coding DNA: TGTGCCAGCAGCTTACAGGGGGGAGCTTTCTTT. Complete variable domain (other parts from reference TRBV5-8 and TRBJ1-1): EAGVTQSPTHLIKTRGQQATLRCSPISGHTSVYWYQQALGLGLQFLLWYDEGEERNRGNFPPRFSGRQFPNYSSELNVNALELEDSALYLCASSLQGGAFFGQGTRLTVV.